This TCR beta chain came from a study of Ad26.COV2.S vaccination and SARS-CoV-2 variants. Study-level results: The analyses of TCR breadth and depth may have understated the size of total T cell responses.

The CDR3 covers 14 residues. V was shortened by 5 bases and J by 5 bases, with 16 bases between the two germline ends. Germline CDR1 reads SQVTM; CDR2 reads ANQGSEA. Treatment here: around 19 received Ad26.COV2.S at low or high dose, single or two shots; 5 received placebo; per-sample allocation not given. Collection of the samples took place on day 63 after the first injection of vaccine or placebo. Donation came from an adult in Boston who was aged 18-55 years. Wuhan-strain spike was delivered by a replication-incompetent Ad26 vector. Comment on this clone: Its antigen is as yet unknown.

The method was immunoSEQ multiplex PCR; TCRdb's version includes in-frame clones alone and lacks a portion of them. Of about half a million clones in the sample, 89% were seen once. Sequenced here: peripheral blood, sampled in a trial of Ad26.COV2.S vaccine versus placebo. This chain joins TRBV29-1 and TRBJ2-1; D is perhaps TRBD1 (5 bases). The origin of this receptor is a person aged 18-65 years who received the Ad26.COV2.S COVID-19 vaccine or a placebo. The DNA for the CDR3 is TGCAGCGTTTATAGGGGAAATATACACAATGAGCAGTTCTTC. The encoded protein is CSVYRGNIHNEQFF.